This T cell receptor beta chain was sequenced during a study of naive and memory T cell subsets. General study points: From naive to CM, EM and EMRA, diversity decreased and Gini increased.

Two oligonucleotides, mixed equimolar, formed the beta constant-region primer covering TRBC1 and TRBC2. From the UMI-ligation and nested PCR reads, TCRdb called clonotypes with MiXCR, one entry per CDR3 protein. The sample has approximately 140,000 distinct CDR3 sequences, 17% seen once. Notes on this clonotype: Its specificity is unknown.

Germline-derived CDR1 and CDR2 are SGHTA and FQGNSA. V shed 1 base and J 8 bases; nucleotides not matched to a gene: 9. The CDR3 runs to 15 residues. This receptor was identified in a human donor in good health. The J gene is TRBJ2-3, the V gene TRBV7-2; 7 bases align to TRBD2. Material for sequencing was naive CD4+ T cells from blood. CDR3 bases: TGTGCCAGCAGCTTAGTCCCGGGGGGTGTAGCTACGCAGTATTTT. Translating gives CASSLVPGGVATQYF.